Sequencing of this T cell receptor beta chain was carried out in a study of shared clonotypes between healthy human individuals. Study-wide points: Sampling covered nothing but blood. Tissue TCR repertoires likely differ from those found in blood. Clonotypes shared by all four donors outscored non-shared clonotypes in generation probability. Owing to a small donor count, the genetic and exposure-history diversity represented was limited.

Naive CD8 cells were CD45RO-negative, positively selected for CCR7, excluding terminally differentiated effector memory CD45RA+ cells. As regards this clone: Its cognate antigen is unknown.

V was trimmed by 0 bases and J by 4 bases, leaving 6 bases between them. This CDR3 contains 13 residues. Germline values: CDR1 LNHDA, CDR2 SQIVND (reference sequence). Produced via immunoSEQ multiplex PCR; TCRdb's table is partial and in-frame only. Found here are about 820,000 clones, almost 95% of them singletons; the top ten hold 24%. The sequenced material came from naive CD8+ T cells sorted from blood. The chain joins TRBV19 to TRBJ1-1; D may be TRBD1 (5 bases). The origin of this receptor is a young man in good health. The chain's CDR3 is CASSIDRATEAFF. CDR3 nucleotides: TGTGCCAGTAGTATAGACAGGGCCACTGAAGCTTTCTTT.